One T cell receptor beta chain is described in this entry. The data derive from a study of CD8+CD57+ T cells in acquired aplastic anemia. V trimming: 5 bases; J trimming: 2 bases; junction bases outside the gene matches: 3. Germline V gene data show CDR1 as SGHTA and CDR2 as FQGNSA. This CDR3 region has 16 residues. Profiling that covered TCR beta VDJ and CDR3 relied on genomic DNA as its template. MiXCR, run by TCRdb on the reads, gives a single entry per CDR3 protein. The sample contains about 210,000 distinct CDR3 sequences, over 60% of which appear only once. The receptor was isolated from a human donor in good health. The rearrangement uses TRBV7-2 and TRBJ2-6; 10 bases align to TRBD2. The material sequenced was sorted CD4+, CD8+, or CD8+CD57+ T cells (not recorded which) from PBMCs. The CDR3 spells CASSQGLAAGANVLTF. The CDR3 DNA sequence: TGTGCCAGCAGCCAAGGACTAGCGGCTGGGGCCAACGTCCTGACTTTC.